This T cell receptor beta chain emerged from a study of T cells in Graves' hyperthyroidism and ophthalmopathy. In its sample, this clonotype was seen many times. Its antigen is as yet unknown. Study-level findings and limits: Blood shared most expanded thyroid clonotypes above 0.001.

Recently diagnosed hyperthyroidism of less than 2 months' duration affected patients aged 18 to 65. Diagnostic assessment was based on clinical symptoms, serum thyroxine and TRAb, thyroid ultrasound and orbital computed tomography. This CDR3 region has 14 residues. Germline V gives CDR1 SGHDN, CDR2 FVKESK. Deletions cut 7 bases from V and 6 bases from J, with 16 bases between. Regions amplified from RNA transcripts were the TCR beta CDR3 regions. First-round RT-PCR of the TCR CDR3 relied on the HTBI primer set. One entry per CDR3 protein, called by TCRdb with MiXCR from the multiplex PCR reads. The sample has approximately 150,000 distinct CDR3 sequences; just under 9.5% are singletons.

The origin of this receptor is a woman aged 18-30 years with Graves' hyperthyroidism that later progressed to Graves' ophthalmopathy. The chain combines TRBV14 with TRBJ2-1; D might be TRBD2 (7 bases). Sequenced input: blood. CDR3 amino acids: CASTLGGAFNEQFF. Written as DNA, the CDR3 is TGTGCCAGCACCCTAGGGGGGGCCTTCAATGAGCAGTTCTTC.